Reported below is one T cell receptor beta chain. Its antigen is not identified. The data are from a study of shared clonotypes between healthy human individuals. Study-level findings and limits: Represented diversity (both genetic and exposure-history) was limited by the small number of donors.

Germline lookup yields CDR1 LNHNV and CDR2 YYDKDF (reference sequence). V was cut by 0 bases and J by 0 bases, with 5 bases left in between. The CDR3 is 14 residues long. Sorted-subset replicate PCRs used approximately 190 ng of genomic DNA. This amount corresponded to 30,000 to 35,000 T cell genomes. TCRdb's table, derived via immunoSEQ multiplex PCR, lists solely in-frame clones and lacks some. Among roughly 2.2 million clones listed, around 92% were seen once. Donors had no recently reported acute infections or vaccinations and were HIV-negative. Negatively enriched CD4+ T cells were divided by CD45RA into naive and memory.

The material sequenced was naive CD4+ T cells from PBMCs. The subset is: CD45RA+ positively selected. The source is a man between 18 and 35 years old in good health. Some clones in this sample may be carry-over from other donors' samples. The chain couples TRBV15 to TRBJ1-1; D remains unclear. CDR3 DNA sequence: TGTGCCACCAGCAGAGATGATCTGAACACTGAAGCTTTCTTT. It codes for CATSRDDLNTEAFF.